The next 22 T cell receptor beta chains were all read from a single sample in a study of T-cell reconstitution after alpha-beta-depleted transplantation in children. Preparing the TCRbeta library involved the use of unique molecular identifiers. In TCRdb, the PCR reads were re-called with MiXCR into one record per CDR3 protein. The table has 450,000 to 550,000 distinct CDR3 sequences, roughly an eighth seen once. This material consisted of PBMCs, mostly from graft donor cells, taken 180 days after TCRalphabeta/CD19-depleted stem cell transplant. The receptors stem from a female patient aged 2-10 years who had a stem cell transplant for aplastic anemia, so the T cells may come from the graft donor.

The rearrangement joins TRBV20-1 to TRBJ2-7; unclear D gene. This CDR3 spans 14 amino acids. Germline V CDR1 and CDR2: DFQATT, SNEGSKA (reference sequence). Trimming shortened V by 1 base and J by 0 bases, and 10 bases separated the two germline ends. The CDR3 bases are TGCAGTGCTAGAGGAGCGTACAGCTCCTACGAGCAGTACTTC. As protein: CSARGAYSSYEQYF.

Points on this clonotype: Since no conserved phenylalanine or tryptophan closes the CDR3, a read error is the likely cause. The chain combines TRBV20-1 with TRBJ2-5; D is ambiguous. The length of the CDR3 is 13 residues. Looked up from germline, CDR1 is DFQATT and CDR2 is SNEGSKA (reference sequence). The V end was cut by 2 bases, the J end by 2 bases, with 9 bases between. The CDR3 coding sequence is TGCAGTGCTAGACAGAACAAACAAGAGACCCAGTACTTG. It yields the protein CSARQNKQETQYL.

This clonotype has more than one count but fewer than ten. The chain joins TRBV15 to TRBJ2-2; a weak D match, TRBD1 (5 bases). Germline loops: CDR1 LNHNV, CDR2 YYDKDF (reference sequence). Trimming took off 4 bases at V and 6 bases at J, with 18 bases between the two ends. CDR3 length: 16 amino acids. The CDR3 region is CATSTPTERGPGELFF. DNA of the CDR3: TGTGCCACCAGCACCCCGACAGAGAGAGGTCCCGGGGAGCTGTTTTTT.

This chain joins TRBV12-3 or TRBV12-4 and TRBJ2-7; 13 bases map to TRBD2. This CDR3 contains 15 residues. V dropped 4 bases and J dropped 2; count of bases not matched to a gene: 2. The CDR3 DNA reads TGTGCCAGCAGTTCCGGGACTAGCGGGGCCTACGAGCAGTACGTC. It yields the protein CASSSGTSGAYEQYV.

This clonotype has just a few counts. V and J are TRBV7-9 and TRBJ2-1; TRBD2 matches at 12 bases. CDR1 and CDR2 (germline): SEHNR, FQNEAQ (reference sequence). The CDR3 spans 16 residues. V trimming: 2 bases; J trimming: 6 bases; junction bases outside the gene matches: 5. The CDR3 nucleotides are TGTGCCAGCAGCTTAAGACTAGCGGGAGTGGGCAATGAGCAGTTCTTC. Its translation: CASSLRLAGVGNEQFF.

This clonotype was observed many times. The chain has TRBV24-1 and TRBJ2-2, with D unclear. The CDR3 has 14 amino acids. Trimming removed 6 bases at V and 4 bases at J, with 11 bases between. Germline V gene lookup returns CDR1 KGHDR and CDR2 SFDVKD. DNA for the CDR3: TGTGCCACCAGTATCGGCCTATTCACCGGGGAGCTGTTTTTT. Encoded protein: CATSIGLFTGELFF.

V gene TRBV15 combines with J gene TRBJ2-7; D is perhaps TRBD1 or TRBD2 (5 bases each). CDR1 and CDR2 (germline): LNHNV, YYDKDF (reference sequence). V lost 0 bases and J 7 bases, leaving 16 bases between the germline ends. This CDR3 has 15 amino acids. CDR3 amino acids: CATSRDWAGSKEQYF. The CDR3 DNA follows: TGTGCCACCAGCAGAGATTGGGCAGGGAGCAAGGAGCAGTACTTC.

In its sample, this clonotype was seen a few times. The rearrangement uses TRBV20-1 and TRBJ2-6; 8 bases are shared with TRBD1. V dropped 3 bases and J dropped 2; count of bases not matched to a gene: 9. Germline CDR1 DFQATT, CDR2 SNEGSKA (reference sequence). The CDR3 covers 17 residues. The CDR3 coding sequence is TGCAGTGCTAGTTGGACAGGGTCATTCCCTGGGGCCAACGTCCTGACTTTC. Translated, it gives CSASWTGSFPGANVLTF.

This clonotype was counted between two and nine times. CDR3 in amino acids: CSVRLAGYQETQYF. CDR3 DNA sequence: TGCAGCGTCCGACTAGCGGGGTACCAAGAGACCCAGTACTTC. The chain has TRBV29-1 and TRBJ2-5, with TRBD2 matching over 11 bases. Germline V CDR1 and CDR2: SQVTM, ANQGSEA. V lost 6 bases, J lost 0 bases, and 3 bases stayed unmatched. This CDR3 is 14 amino acids long.

This clonotype turned up a few times. The CDR3 loop is CASSNLGTRTYNEQFF. CDR3 coding DNA: TGTGCCAGCAGCAACCTCGGAACGCGGACCTACAATGAGCAGTTCTTC. The chain joins TRBV5-6 to TRBJ2-1; D not resolved. The V gene lost 4 bases and the J gene lost 2 bases, with 16 bases spanning the gap. The germline V gene encodes CDR1 SGHDT and CDR2 YYEEEE. This CDR3 spans 16 amino acids.

J is TRBJ1-5 and V is TRBV12-3 or TRBV12-4; TRBD1 aligns across 8 bases. The CDR3 runs to 15 residues. V lost 4 bases to trimming and J lost 1 base; unmatched junction nucleotides: 3. The CDR3 protein is CASSSTGGSNQPQHF. The CDR3 DNA is TGTGCCAGCAGTTCAACAGGGGGGAGCAATCAGCCCCAGCATTTT.

V usage is TRBV28 and J usage is TRBJ1-2; TRBD1 agrees at 8 bases. Germline CDR1 MDHEN, CDR2 SYDVKM. This CDR3 comprises 13 residues. V gave up 3 bases and J gave up 7 bases; unmatched junction bases: 4. CDR3 sequence reads: CASSFGGTGGYTF. CDR3 nucleotide sequence: TGTGCCAGCAGTTTTGGGGGGACAGGTGGCTACACCTTC.

This clonotype was counted only a few times. The chain is built from TRBV11-2 and TRBJ2-1; 13 bases match TRBD2. The trim removed 5 bases at V and 9 bases at J, leaving 4 bases unmatched. Looked up from germline, CDR1 is SGHAT and CDR2 is FQNNGV. CDR3 length: 14 residues. The CDR3 here is CASSLGTSGIEQFF. The CDR3, as DNA: TGTGCCAGCAGCCTAGGGACTAGCGGGATTGAGCAGTTCTTC. Full variable domain (missing parts from reference TRBV11-2 and TRBJ2-1): EAGVAQSPRYKIIEKRQSVAFWCNPISGHATLYWYQQILGQGPKLLIQFQNNGVVDDSQLPKDRFSAERLKGVDSTLKIQPAKLEDSAVYLCASSLGTSGIEQFFGPGTRLTVL.

The rearrangement joins TRBV7-6 to TRBJ1-2, with D perhaps TRBD1 (6 bases). CDR3 size: 17 residues. V was cut by 1 base and J by 0 bases, with 15 bases left in between. Germline V gene lookup returns CDR1 SGHVS and CDR2 FNYEAQ. CDR3 loop: CASSLVLGGLPNYGYTF. The CDR3 DNA reads as TGTGCCAGCAGCTTAGTCTTGGGGGGGCTCCCTAACTATGGCTACACCTTC. Variable domain in full (rest from reference TRBV7-6 and TRBJ1-2): GAGVSQSPRYKVTKRGQDVALRCDPISGHVSLYWYRQALGQGPEFLTYFNYEAQQDKSGLPNDRFSAERPEGSISTLTIQRTEQRDSAMYRCASSLVLGGLPNYGYTFGSGTRLTVV.

The chain is built from TRBV10-3 and TRBJ2-3; 8 nucleotides line up with TRBD2. This CDR3 region has 14 residues. Germline V CDR1 and CDR2: ENHRY, SYGVKD. V shed 4 bases, J shed 1 base, and the junction held 1 base outside the gene matches. The CDR3 loop reads CAISGLARTDTQYF. CDR3 sequence (DNA): TGTGCCATCAGTGGACTAGCGCGCACAGATACGCAGTATTTT.

This clonotype has more than one count but fewer than ten. The chain carries TRBV20-1 and TRBJ2-2; no firm D call. Germline CDR1 and CDR2: DFQATT and SNEGSKA (reference sequence). Trimming removed 0 bases from V and 4 bases from J, with 12 bases in between. This CDR3 contains 15 residues. The DNA for the CDR3 is TGCAGTGCTAGAGATCGAACAGTGGGCACCGGGGAGCTGTTTTTT. Translated, it gives CSARDRTVGTGELFF.

The sample holds a few counts of this clonotype. The V and J genes are TRBV28 and TRBJ1-5, with D possibly being TRBD1 (5 bases). Looked up from germline, CDR1 is MDHEN and CDR2 is SYDVKM. The CDR3 loop spans 15 amino acids. V lost 6 bases to trimming and J lost 3 bases, with 15 bases between them. The CDR3 here is CASRPGGPANQPQHF. For the CDR3, the DNA is TGTGCCAGCAGGCCTGGGGGTCCTGCCAATCAGCCCCAGCATTTT.

The chain is built from TRBV4-3 and TRBJ2-1; 7 nucleotides match TRBD1. The CDR3 has 14 residues. Germline V gene data show CDR1 as LGHNA and CDR2 as YSLEER. Trimming cost V 1 base and J 7 bases; bases outside gene matches: 4. The CDR3 DNA is TGCGCCAGCAGCCAAGGACAGGGAAAAAATGAGCAGTTCTTC. Protein product: CASSQGQGKNEQFF.

V gene TRBV30 combines with J gene TRBJ2-2; no clear D gene. Trimming shortened V by 0 bases and J by 2 bases, and 1 base separated the two germline ends. Germline CDR1 and CDR2: GTSNPN and SVGIG (reference sequence). CDR3 size: 12 residues. CDR3 sequence (DNA): TGTGCCTGGAGTGTAAACACCGGGGAGCTGTTTTTT. Its protein product is CAWSVNTGELFF.

This clonotype came up a few times. V gene TRBV15 combines with J gene TRBJ1-2; tentatively, D is TRBD1 (5 bases). CDR3 length: 16 amino acids. Germline V gene sequence: CDR1 LNHNV, CDR2 YYDKDF (reference sequence). Deletions cut 5 bases from V and 4 bases from J, with 20 bases between. The CDR3 loop reads CATSHGSQGRRYGYTF. CDR3 DNA sequence: TGTGCCACCAGCCACGGTAGTCAGGGACGACGCTATGGCTACACCTTC.

This clonotype turned up a few times. V is TRBV20-1 and J is TRBJ2-2, with D perhaps TRBD2 (6 bases). V was trimmed by 1 base and J by 1 base, leaving 13 bases between them. Germline CDR1 reads DFQATT; CDR2 reads SNEGSKA (reference sequence). The CDR3 has 16 residues. CDR3 DNA: TGCAGTGCTAGAGCCTTTCGTAGCGGGAACACCGGGGAGCTGTTTTTT. This translates into CSARAFRSGNTGELFF.

This clonotype was detected a few times. The gene calls are TRBV5-5 and TRBJ1-2; 7 bases match TRBD1. This CDR3 has 13 residues. With V trimmed by 4 bases and J by 8 bases, 8 bases remained unmatched. Germline lookup yields CDR1 SGHKS and CDR2 YYEKEE (reference sequence). The CDR3 DNA follows: TGTGCCAGCAGCGAGGGACAGTCAAGGGGCTACACCTTC. Translating gives CASSEGQSRGYTF.